Below, 21 T cell receptor beta chains from the same sample are listed, as sequenced in a study of blood T cell repertoires in COVID-19. TCRdb's table, derived via immunoSEQ multiplex PCR, lists solely in-frame clones and lacks some. The table lists a few hundred thousand clones, around four fifths of them singletons. Sequencing input: peripheral blood. The receptors come from a woman in her 70s with COVID-19, enrolled during active disease.

The V call is TRBV7-9, the J call TRBJ2-3, with 8 bases that match TRBD1. The CDR3 sequence is 15 residues long. Germline values: CDR1 SEHNR, CDR2 FQNEAQ (reference sequence). V dropped 4 bases and J dropped 6; count of bases not matched to a gene: 9. The CDR3 sequence is CASSSRQGFSDTQYF. CDR3 nucleotides: TGTGCCAGCAGCTCCAGACAGGGGTTCTCGGATACGCAGTATTTT.

The rearrangement uses TRBV6-5 and TRBJ2-5; 7 positions match TRBD2. Germline CDR1 MNHEY, CDR2 SVGAGI. J was trimmed by 5 bases and V by 5 bases; bases with no gene match: 11. The CDR3 is made up of 15 amino acids. CDR3 protein: CASSRTSTSRETQYF. The CDR3 nucleotides are TGTGCCAGCAGTCGTACCTCGACTAGCAGGGAGACCCAGTACTTC.

The chain employs TRBV28 and TRBJ1-5; 8 nucleotides align to TRBD1. The ends lost 3 bases at V and 0 bases at J; junction bases unmatched: 10. CDR3 length equals 18 residues. Per the germline V gene, CDR1 is MDHEN and CDR2 is SYDVKM. CDR3 sequence reads: CASSFPSGTGLSNQPQHF. For the CDR3, the DNA is TGTGCCAGCAGTTTTCCCTCCGGGACAGGTCTTAGCAATCAGCCCCAGCATTTT.

As DNA, the CDR3 is TGCGCCAGCAGCTTTGAGCGGGGCACTGAAGCTTTCTTT. Amino acid sequence: CASSFERGTEAFF. The chain combines TRBV5-1 with TRBJ1-1; D uncertain. The germline V gene has CDR1 SGHRS and CDR2 YFSETQ. The V and J ends lost 2 bases and 4 bases respectively, with 9 bases between them. The CDR3 covers 13 residues.

This sequence joins TRBV10-3 and TRBJ2-1; D gene unclear. Germline V gene data show CDR1 as ENHRY and CDR2 as SYGVKD. The CDR3 is 13 amino acids. The V and J ends lost 1 base and 9 bases respectively, with 10 bases between them. DNA for the CDR3: TGTGCCATCAGTGAGTATCGAGCAGGTGAGCAGTTCTTC. Amino acid sequence: CAISEYRAGEQFF.

This chain connects TRBV3-1 (or the pseudogene TRBV3-2) to TRBJ2-5; 7 nucleotides match TRBD1. The V segment lost 6 bases and the J segment 1 base; nucleotides outside the gene matches: 2. The germline V gene has CDR1 LGHDT and CDR2 YNNKEL (reference sequence). The CDR3 has 13 residues. The CDR3 loop reads CASRDRPQETQYF. CDR3 in DNA: TGTGCCAGCAGGGACAGGCCCCAAGAGACCCAGTACTTC.

V is TRBV6-9 and J is TRBJ2-3; maybe TRBD1 (6 bases). The germline V gene has CDR1 MNHGY and CDR2 SVAAGI. The CDR3 sequence is 16 residues long. V lost 7 bases, J lost 0 bases, and 17 bases lay in between. CDR3 sequence reads: CASITIFRGSTDTQYF. The CDR3 DNA follows: TGTGCCAGCATTACCATCTTCAGGGGAAGCACAGATACGCAGTATTTT.

This chain uses TRBV19 with TRBJ1-2; weak D call: TRBD1 (5 bases). This CDR3 has 14 residues. Looked up from germline, CDR1 is LNHDA and CDR2 is SQIVND (reference sequence). V lost 9 bases and J lost 2, with 16 bases in between. The CDR3 region has the DNA TGTGCCAGCGTGGGTGGGGCGGAGAACTATGGCTACACCTTC. Encoded protein: CASVGGAENYGYTF.

This clone was detected once. The V call is TRBV4-2, the J call TRBJ2-3; TRBD2 matches at 10 bases. V trimming: 2 bases; J trimming: 2 bases; junction bases outside the gene matches: 7. Germline CDR1 reads LGHNA; CDR2 reads YNFKEQ. The CDR3 contains 17 residues. The CDR3 spells CASSQSSGRGVTDTQYF. In DNA, the CDR3 is TGTGCCAGCAGCCAATCAAGCGGGAGGGGGGTCACAGATACGCAGTATTTT.

The chain recombines TRBV13 with TRBJ2-7; 9 bases are shared with TRBD2. CDR3 length: 16 amino acids. The J segment lost 3 bases and the V segment lost 6 bases, leaving 12 bases of the junction unmatched. CDR1 and CDR2 (germline): PRHDT, FYEKMQ (reference sequence). CDR3 loop: CASSREVAGAVYEQYF. CDR3 in DNA: TGTGCCAGCAGTCGAGAAGTAGCGGGAGCGGTCTACGAGCAGTACTTC.

The genes are TRBV6-2 or TRBV6-3 and TRBJ2-1; D gene ambiguous. The CDR3 totals 14 residues. Germline CDR1 reads MNHEY; CDR2 reads SVGEGT. Deletions cut 6 bases from V and 9 bases from J, with 18 bases between. Here the CDR3 reads CASSQAPGLGEQFF. The DNA of the CDR3 is TGTGCCAGCAGCCAAGCCCCAGGCCTCGGTGAGCAGTTCTTC.

The chain recombines TRBV29-1 with TRBJ1-2, with TRBD1 matching 9 bases. This CDR3 comprises 15 residues. Germline CDR1 reads SQVTM; CDR2 reads ANQGSEA. V lost 7 bases to trimming and J lost 8 bases; unmatched junction nucleotides: 17. The CDR3 DNA is TGCAGCGCGCGGGGAGCCGGGACAGGGTCGATCGGCTACACCTTC. The encoded protein is CSARGAGTGSIGYTF. The full variable domain, completed using reference TRBV29-1 and TRBJ1-2, is SAVISQKPSRDICQRGTSLTIQCQVDSQVTMMFWYRQQPGQSLTLIATANQGSEATYESGFVIDKFPISRPNLTFSTLTVSNMSPEDSSIYLCSARGAGTGSIGYTFGSGTRLTVV.

This clone occurred a few times. The J gene is TRBJ1-1, the V gene TRBV30; TRBD1 aligns across 7 bases. CDR3 size: 14 residues. From germline, CDR1 is GTSNPN and CDR2 SVGIG (reference sequence). The V segment lost 5 bases and the J segment 6 bases; nucleotides outside the gene matches: 12. The chain's CDR3 is CAWAGTRGGAEAFF. The DNA of the CDR3 is TGTGCCTGGGCTGGGACAAGAGGGGGCGCTGAAGCTTTCTTT.

This chain uses TRBV6-5 with TRBJ2-1, with 7 bases matching TRBD2. Germline V gene data show CDR1 as MNHEY and CDR2 as SVGAGI. The CDR3 totals 13 residues. CDR3 in DNA: TGTAGTCTAGCGGAAAGCTCCTACAATGAGCAGTTCTTC. This translates into CSLAESSYNEQFF.

The CDR3 sequence: CASSEGVRDTQYF. The CDR3 DNA reads as TGTGCCAGCAGCGAGGGAGTCCGGGATACGCAGTATTTT. The chain combines TRBV9 with TRBJ2-3; a possible D gene is TRBD2 (5 bases). The CDR3 is 13 residues long. Trimming cost V 3 bases and J 6 bases, with 11 bases left between them. CDR1 and CDR2 from the germline V gene are SGDLS and YYNGEE.

The V call is TRBV20-1, the J call TRBJ1-2; D is unclear. Trimming took off 3 bases at V and 3 bases at J, with 14 bases between the two ends. CDR1 is DFQATT and CDR2 is SNEGSKA in the germline V gene (reference sequence). CDR3 size: 14 residues. The CDR3 DNA follows: TGCAGTGCTAGTCTTACCAGGATTTACTATGGCTACACCTTC. This codes for CSASLTRIYYGYTF.

This clone appeared a single time. The genes are TRBV10-1 and TRBJ2-2, with no clear D. V lost 3 bases to trimming and J lost 8 bases, with 13 bases between them. CDR1 and CDR2 (germline): WNHNN, SYGVQD (reference sequence). This CDR3 is built from 14 residues. The CDR3 nucleotides are TGCGCCAGCAGTGACGTTGAAGCGCGAGGGGAGCTGTTTTTT. It translates to CASSDVEARGELFF.

In its sample, this clone was seen many times. The chain uses TRBV7-2 and TRBJ1-1, with TRBD1 matching 8 bases. Germline V gene sequence: CDR1 SGHTA, CDR2 FQGNSA. Trimming at V came to 5 bases and at J to 0 bases, leaving 11 bases not matched to a gene. This CDR3 contains 17 residues. CDR3: CASSRRTGLDMNTEAFF. The CDR3 nucleotides read TGTGCCAGCAGCCGTAGGACAGGGCTGGATATGAACACTGAAGCTTTCTTT.

The rearrangement links TRBV15 to TRBJ1-5; the D gene is possibly TRBD1 (5 bases). V lost 4 bases and J lost 3, with 16 bases in between. Germline values: CDR1 LNHNV, CDR2 YYDKDF (reference sequence). This CDR3 contains 16 residues. Here the CDR3 DNA reads TGTGCCACCAGCATCCTTGCGGCAGGGAACAATCAGCCCCAGCATTTT. Amino acid sequence: CATSILAAGNNQPQHF.

V gene TRBV11-2 combines with J gene TRBJ2-7; D may be TRBD1 (5 bases). The CDR3 runs to 11 residues. Germline CDR1 SGHAT, CDR2 FQNNGV. Trimming took off 5 bases at V and 5 bases at J, with 7 bases between the two ends. The DNA for the CDR3 is TGTGCCAGCAGCCGACAGAACGAGCAGTACTTC. This encodes CASSRQNEQYF. Combining the CDR3 with reference TRBV11-2 and TRBJ2-7 gives the whole variable domain EAGVAQSPRYKIIEKRQSVAFWCNPISGHATLYWYQQILGQGPKLLIQFQNNGVVDDSQLPKDRFSAERLKGVDSTLKIQPAKLEDSAVYLCASSRQNEQYFGPGTRLTVT.

The chain has TRBV14 and TRBJ2-6; D possibly corresponds to TRBD2 (5 bases). Trimming removed 2 bases at V and 2 bases at J, with 16 bases between. The CDR3 runs 18 residues. Per the germline V gene, CDR1 is SGHDN and CDR2 is FVKESK. In DNA form, the CDR3 reads TGTGCCAGCAGCCAAATGAGAGGGTCTTCCCCTGGGGCCAACGTCCTGACTTTC. Protein sequence: CASSQMRGSSPGANVLTF.